The 10 T cell receptor beta chains below were found in one sample sequenced in a study of T cells expressing NK-cell markers. TCRdb processed the 5' RACE reads again and assigns one entry to each CDR3 protein, with no DNA. The specimen's table records about 170,000 distinct CDR3 sequences. The source material was blood T cells: a sorted CD56 or NKG2C T cell subset, CD4+ or CD8+ T cells, or bulk PBMC T cells (not recorded which). All receptors derive from a man aged 18-75 years in good health.

J is TRBJ2-2 and V is TRBV5-6; as DNA is missing, the TRBD1 call by TCRdb cannot be tested. Germline CDR1 SGHDT, CDR2 YYEEEE. CDR3 length: 14 residues. The CDR3 spells CASSMEQGAGELFF.

The V gene is TRBV7-8, the J gene TRBJ2-7; TCRdb's D call, TRBD1, is unchecked because there is no DNA. Germline values: CDR1 SGHVS, CDR2 FQNEAQ. The CDR3 spans 15 residues. CDR3: CASSYSRDRSYEQYF. The variable domain in full, with the rest retrieved from reference TRBV7-8 and TRBJ2-7, is GAGVSQSPRYKVAKRGQDVALRCDPISGHVSLFWYQQALGQGPEFLTYFQNEAQLDKSGLPSDRFFAERPEGSVSTLKIQRTQQEDSAVYLCASSYSRDRSYEQYFGPGTRLTVT.

V gene TRBV7-2 combines with J gene TRBJ2-1; there is no DNA to check the TCRdb D call of TRBD2. This CDR3 contains 16 residues. Germline V gene sequence: CDR1 SGHTA, CDR2 FQGNSA. The CDR3 sequence is CASSLAGGGAVNEQFF. The full variable domain, completed using reference TRBV7-2 and TRBJ2-1, is GAGVSQSPSNKVTEKGKDVELRCDPISGHTALYWYRQSLGQGLEFLIYFQGNSAPDKSGLPSDRFSAERTGGSVSTLTIQRTQQEDSAVYLCASSLAGGGAVNEQFFGPGTRLTVL.

The chain links TRBV5-1 to TRBJ2-5. The germline V gene has CDR1 SGHRS and CDR2 YFSETQ. The CDR3 contains 15 residues. This CDR3 is CASSLLHLAFQTQYF.

This chain connects TRBV6-2 or TRBV6-3 to TRBJ2-2. The germline V gene encodes CDR1 MNHEY and CDR2 SVGEGT. The CDR3 runs 14 residues. This CDR3 reads CASSYSWGPGELFF.

The genes are TRBV7-9 and TRBJ1-1; the D call of TRBD1 rests on TCRdb alone, since no DNA is present to check it. The V gene's germline CDR1 is SEHNR and CDR2 FQNEAQ (reference sequence). The CDR3 covers 16 residues. CDR3 loop: CASSSGGVYGGAAAFF.

This chain joins TRBV28 and TRBJ1-2; TCRdb designates TRBD1, a call that cannot be tested without DNA. From germline, CDR1 is MDHEN and CDR2 SYDVKM. The CDR3 has 12 residues. CDR3: CAGWTGLYGYTF.

The rearrangement uses TRBV5-1 and TRBJ2-3; TCRdb's D call of TRBD1 is untestable without DNA. Per the germline V gene, CDR1 is SGHRS and CDR2 is YFSETQ. The CDR3 spans 17 residues. This CDR3 reads CASSLVGGFVSTDTQYF.

CDR3 loop: CSARDISGGSETQYF. This chain links TRBV20-1 with TRBJ2-5; TCRdb's D gene call, TRBD1, goes unchecked for lack of DNA. Germline V gene data show CDR1 as DFQATT and CDR2 as SNEGSKA (reference sequence). This CDR3 is 15 amino acids long.

The chain couples TRBV7-2 to TRBJ1-6. This CDR3 is 15 amino acids long. Germline V gene sequence: CDR1 SGHTA, CDR2 FQGNSA. The CDR3 here is CASSAWIGLNSPLHF.